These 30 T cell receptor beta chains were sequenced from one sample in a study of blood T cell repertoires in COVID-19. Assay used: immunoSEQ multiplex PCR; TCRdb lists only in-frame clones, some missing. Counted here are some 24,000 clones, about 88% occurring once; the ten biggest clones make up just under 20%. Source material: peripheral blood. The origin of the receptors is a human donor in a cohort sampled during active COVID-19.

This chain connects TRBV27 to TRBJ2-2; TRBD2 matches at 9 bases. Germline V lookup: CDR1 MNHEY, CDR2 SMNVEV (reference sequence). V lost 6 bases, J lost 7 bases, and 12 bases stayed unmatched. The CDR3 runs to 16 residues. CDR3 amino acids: CASRDSGSRYGGELFF. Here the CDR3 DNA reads TGTGCCAGCAGGGATAGCGGGAGCCGGTATGGCGGGGAGCTGTTTTTT.

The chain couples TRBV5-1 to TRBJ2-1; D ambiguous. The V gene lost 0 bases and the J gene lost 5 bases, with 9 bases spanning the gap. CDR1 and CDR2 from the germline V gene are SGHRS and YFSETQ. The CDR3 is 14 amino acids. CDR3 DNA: TGCGCCAGCAGCTTGGATGTCAGAAACAATGAGCAGTTCTTC. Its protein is CASSLDVRNNEQFF.

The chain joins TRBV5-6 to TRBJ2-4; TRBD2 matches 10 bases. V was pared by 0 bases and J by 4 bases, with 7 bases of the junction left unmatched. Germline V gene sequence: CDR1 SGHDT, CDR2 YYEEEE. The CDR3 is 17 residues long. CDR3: CASSLAISGGMKNIQYF. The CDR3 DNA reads TGTGCCAGCAGCTTGGCAATTAGCGGGGGGATGAAAAACATTCAGTACTTC.

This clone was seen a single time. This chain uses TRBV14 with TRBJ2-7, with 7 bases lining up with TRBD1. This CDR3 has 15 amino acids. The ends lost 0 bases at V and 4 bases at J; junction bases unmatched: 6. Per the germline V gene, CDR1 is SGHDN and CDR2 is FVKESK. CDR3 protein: CASSQEQTGWYEQYF. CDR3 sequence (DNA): TGTGCCAGCAGCCAAGAGCAGACAGGGTGGTACGAGCAGTACTTC.

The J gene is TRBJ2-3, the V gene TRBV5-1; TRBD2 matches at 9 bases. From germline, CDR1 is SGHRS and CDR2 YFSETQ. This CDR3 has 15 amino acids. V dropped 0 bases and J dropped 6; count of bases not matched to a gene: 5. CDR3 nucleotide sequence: TGCGCCAGCAGCTTGGATTCTCTAGCGGGGGATACGCAGTATTTT. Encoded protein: CASSLDSLAGDTQYF.

The CDR3 sequence is CASSLAGVPIATGELFF. The CDR3 region has the DNA TGTGCCAGCAGTTTAGCGGGAGTCCCGATCGCGACCGGGGAGCTGTTTTTT. The chain combines TRBV27 with TRBJ2-2; 7 bases match TRBD2. From germline, CDR1 is MNHEY and CDR2 SMNVEV (reference sequence). Germline trimming cut 2 bases from V and 5 bases from J; bases unmatched to any gene: 11. CDR3 length: 17 amino acids.

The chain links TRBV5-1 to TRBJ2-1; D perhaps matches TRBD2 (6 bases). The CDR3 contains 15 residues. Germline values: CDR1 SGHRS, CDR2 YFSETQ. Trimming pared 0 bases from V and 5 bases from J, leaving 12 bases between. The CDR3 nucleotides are TGCGCCAGCAGCTTGGAACAGCGGGCAGACAATGAGCAGTTCTTC. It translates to CASSLEQRADNEQFF.

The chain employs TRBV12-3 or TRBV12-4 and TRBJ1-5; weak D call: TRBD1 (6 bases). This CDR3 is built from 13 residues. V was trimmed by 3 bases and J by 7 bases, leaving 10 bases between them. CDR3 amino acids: CASSFSGGQPQHF. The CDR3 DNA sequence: TGTGCCAGCAGTTTCAGTGGGGGCCAGCCCCAGCATTTT.

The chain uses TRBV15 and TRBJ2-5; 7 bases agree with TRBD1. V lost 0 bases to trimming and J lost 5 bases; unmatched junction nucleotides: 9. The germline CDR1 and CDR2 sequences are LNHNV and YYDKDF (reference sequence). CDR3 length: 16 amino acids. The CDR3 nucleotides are TGTGCCACCAGCAGAGATAGGGTGACAGGGTTGGAGACCCAGTACTTC. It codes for CATSRDRVTGLETQYF.

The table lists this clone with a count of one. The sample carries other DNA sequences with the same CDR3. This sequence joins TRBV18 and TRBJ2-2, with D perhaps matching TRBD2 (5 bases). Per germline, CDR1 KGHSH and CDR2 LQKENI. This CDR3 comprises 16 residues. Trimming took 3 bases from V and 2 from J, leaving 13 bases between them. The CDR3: CASSPLVRGNTGELFF. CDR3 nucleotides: TGTGCCAGCTCACCGCTAGTCCGGGGTAACACCGGGGAGCTGTTTTTT.

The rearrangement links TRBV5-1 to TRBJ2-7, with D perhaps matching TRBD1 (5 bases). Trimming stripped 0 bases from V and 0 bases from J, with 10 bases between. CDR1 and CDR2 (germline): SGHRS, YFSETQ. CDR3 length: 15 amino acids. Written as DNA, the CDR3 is TGCGCCAGCAGCTTGGAGGGCAGGGTCTCCTACGAGCAGTACTTC. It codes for CASSLEGRVSYEQYF.

CDR3 loop: CASSLGRLAIKDTQYF. The CDR3 bases are TGTGCCAGCAGCTTAGGTCGACTAGCGATCAAGGATACGCAGTATTTT. The chain joins TRBV7-9 to TRBJ2-3; 8 positions match TRBD2. Germline CDR1 reads SEHNR; CDR2 reads FQNEAQ (reference sequence). CDR3 length equals 16 residues. V dropped 1 base and J dropped 6; count of bases not matched to a gene: 9. Drawing the rest from reference TRBV7-9 and TRBJ2-3, the complete variable domain is DTGVSQNPRHKITKRGQNVTFRCDPISEHNRLYWYRQTLGQGPEFLTYFQNEAQLEKSRLLSDRFSAERPKGSFSTLEIQRTEQGDSAMYLCASSLGRLAIKDTQYFGPGTRLTVL.

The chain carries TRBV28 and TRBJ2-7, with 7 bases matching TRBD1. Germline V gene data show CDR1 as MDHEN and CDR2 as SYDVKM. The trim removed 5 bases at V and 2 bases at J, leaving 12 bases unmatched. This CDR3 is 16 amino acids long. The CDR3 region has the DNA TGTGCCAGCAGTAGTCCGGGACAGCCGATTACCTACGAGCAGTACTTC. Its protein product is CASSSPGQPITYEQYF.

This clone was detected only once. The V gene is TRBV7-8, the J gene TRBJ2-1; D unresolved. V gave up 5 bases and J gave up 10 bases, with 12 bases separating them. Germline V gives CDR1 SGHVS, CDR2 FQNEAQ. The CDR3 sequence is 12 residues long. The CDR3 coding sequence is TGTGCCAGCAGCCCTCAACAATTAGAGCAGTTCTTC. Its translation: CASSPQQLEQFF.

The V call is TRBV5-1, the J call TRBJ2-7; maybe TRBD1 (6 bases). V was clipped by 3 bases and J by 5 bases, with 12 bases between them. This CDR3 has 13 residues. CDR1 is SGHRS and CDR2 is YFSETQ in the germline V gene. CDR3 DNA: TGCGCCAGCAGCTGGCAGGGGAGTCACGAGCAGTACTTC. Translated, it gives CASSWQGSHEQYF. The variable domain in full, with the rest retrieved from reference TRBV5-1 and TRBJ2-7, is KAGVTQTPRYLIKTRGQQVTLSCSPISGHRSVSWYQQTPGQGLQFLFEYFSETQRNKGNFPGRFSGRQFSNSRSEMNVSTLELGDSALYLCASSWQGSHEQYFGPGTRLTVT.

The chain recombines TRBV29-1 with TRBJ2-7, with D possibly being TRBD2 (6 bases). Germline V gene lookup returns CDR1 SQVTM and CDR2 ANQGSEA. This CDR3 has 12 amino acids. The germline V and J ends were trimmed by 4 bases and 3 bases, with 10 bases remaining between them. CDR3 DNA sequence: TGCAGCGTTGCTAGCGAACGCTACGAGCAGTACTTC. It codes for CSVASERYEQYF.

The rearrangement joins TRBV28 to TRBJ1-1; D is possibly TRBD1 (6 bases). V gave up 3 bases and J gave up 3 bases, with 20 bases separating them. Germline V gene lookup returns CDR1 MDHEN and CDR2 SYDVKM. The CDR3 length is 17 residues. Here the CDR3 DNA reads TGTGCCAGCAGTTTTCAGTCCGGGGGGCGCGTTGACACTGAAGCTTTCTTT. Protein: CASSFQSGGRVDTEAFF.

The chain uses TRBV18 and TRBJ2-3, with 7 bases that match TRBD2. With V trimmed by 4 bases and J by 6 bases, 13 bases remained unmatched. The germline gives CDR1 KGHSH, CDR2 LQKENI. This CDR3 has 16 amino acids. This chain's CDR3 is CASSLPGLQGGDTQYF. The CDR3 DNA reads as TGTGCCAGCTCACTTCCCGGACTTCAGGGAGGGGATACGCAGTATTTT. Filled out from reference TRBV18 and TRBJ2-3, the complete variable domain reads NAGVMQNPRHLVRRRGQEARLRCSPMKGHSHVYWYRQLPEEGLKFMVYLQKENIIDESGMPKERFSAEFPKEGPSILRIQQVVRGDSAAYFCASSLPGLQGGDTQYFGPGTRLTVL.

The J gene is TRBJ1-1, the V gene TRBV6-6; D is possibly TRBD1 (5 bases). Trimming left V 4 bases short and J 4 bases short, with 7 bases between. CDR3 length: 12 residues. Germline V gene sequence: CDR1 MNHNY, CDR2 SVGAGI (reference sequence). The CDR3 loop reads CASSWQGTEAFF. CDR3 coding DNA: TGTGCCAGCAGTTGGCAGGGCACTGAAGCTTTCTTT.

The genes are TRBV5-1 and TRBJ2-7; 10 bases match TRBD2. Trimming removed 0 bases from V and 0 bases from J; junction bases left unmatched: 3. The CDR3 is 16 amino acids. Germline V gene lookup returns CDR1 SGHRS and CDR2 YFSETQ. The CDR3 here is CASSLGAGGNSYEQYF. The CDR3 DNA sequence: TGCGCCAGCAGCTTGGGAGCGGGAGGGAACTCCTACGAGCAGTACTTC.

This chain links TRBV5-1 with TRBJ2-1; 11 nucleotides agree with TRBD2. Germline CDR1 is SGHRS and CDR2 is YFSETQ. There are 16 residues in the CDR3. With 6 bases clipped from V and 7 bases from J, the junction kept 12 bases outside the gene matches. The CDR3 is CASTGTSGLLENEQFF. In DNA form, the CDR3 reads TGCGCCAGCACCGGGACTAGCGGTCTGTTGGAGAATGAGCAGTTCTTC.

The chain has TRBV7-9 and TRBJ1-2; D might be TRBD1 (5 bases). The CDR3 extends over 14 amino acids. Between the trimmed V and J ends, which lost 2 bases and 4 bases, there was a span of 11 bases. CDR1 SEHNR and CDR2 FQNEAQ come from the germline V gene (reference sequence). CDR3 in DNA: TGTGCCAGCAGCTTAAGGGGTCTAATCTATGGCTACACCTTC. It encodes CASSLRGLIYGYTF.

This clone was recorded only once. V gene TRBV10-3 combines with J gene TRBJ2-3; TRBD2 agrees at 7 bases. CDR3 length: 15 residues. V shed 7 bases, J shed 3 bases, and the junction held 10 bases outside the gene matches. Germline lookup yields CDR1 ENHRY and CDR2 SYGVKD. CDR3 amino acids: CAITGRGGGTDTQYF. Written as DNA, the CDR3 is TGTGCCATCACGGGGCGGGGCGGGGGTACAGATACGCAGTATTTT.

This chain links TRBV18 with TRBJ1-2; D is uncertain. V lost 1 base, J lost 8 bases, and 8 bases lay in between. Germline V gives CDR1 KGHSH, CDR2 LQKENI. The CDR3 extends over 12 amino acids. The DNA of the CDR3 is TGTGCCAGCTCACCACAACAATCCGGCTACACCTTC. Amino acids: CASSPQQSGYTF.

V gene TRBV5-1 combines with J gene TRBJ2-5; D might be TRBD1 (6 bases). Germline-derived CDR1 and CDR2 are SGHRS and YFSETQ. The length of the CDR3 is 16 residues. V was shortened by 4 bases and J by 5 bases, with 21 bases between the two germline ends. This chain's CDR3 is CASSKNDRSRVETQYF. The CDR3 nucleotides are TGCGCCAGCAGCAAAAATGACAGGTCGAGGGTGGAGACCCAGTACTTC.

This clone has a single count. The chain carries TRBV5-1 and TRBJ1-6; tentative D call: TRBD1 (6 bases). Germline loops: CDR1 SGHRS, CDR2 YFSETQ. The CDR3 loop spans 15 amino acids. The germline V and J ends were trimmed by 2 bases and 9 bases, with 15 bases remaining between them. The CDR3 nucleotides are TGCGCCAGCAGCTTCGGCTCAGGGGACGGTTCACCCCTCCACTTT. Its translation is CASSFGSGDGSPLHF.

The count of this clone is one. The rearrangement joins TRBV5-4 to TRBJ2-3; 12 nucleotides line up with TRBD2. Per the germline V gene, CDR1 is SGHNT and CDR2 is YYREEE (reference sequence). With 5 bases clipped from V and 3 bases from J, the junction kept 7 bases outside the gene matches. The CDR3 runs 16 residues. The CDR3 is CASRPPSGGATDTQYF. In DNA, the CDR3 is TGTGCCAGCAGACCTCCTAGCGGGGGGGCTACAGATACGCAGTATTTT.

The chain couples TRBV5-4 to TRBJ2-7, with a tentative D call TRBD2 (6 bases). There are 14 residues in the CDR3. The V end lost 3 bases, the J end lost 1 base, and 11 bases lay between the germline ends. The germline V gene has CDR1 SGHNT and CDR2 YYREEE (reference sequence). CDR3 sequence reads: CASSSEGSSYEQYF. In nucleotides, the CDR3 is TGTGCCAGCAGCTCGGAGGGGAGTTCCTACGAGCAGTACTTC. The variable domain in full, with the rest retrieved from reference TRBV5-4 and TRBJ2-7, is ETGVTQSPTHLIKTRGQQVTLRCSSQSGHNTVSWYQQALGQGPQFIFQYYREEENGRGNFPPRFSGLQFPNYSSELNVNALELDDSALYLCASSSEGSSYEQYFGPGTRLTVT.

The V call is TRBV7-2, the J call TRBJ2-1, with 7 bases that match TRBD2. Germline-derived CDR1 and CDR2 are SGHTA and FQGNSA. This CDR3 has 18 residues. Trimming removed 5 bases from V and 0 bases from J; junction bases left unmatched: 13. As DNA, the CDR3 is TGTGCCAGCAGCCCCCGACCTGCGGGGGTTAGCTCCTACAATGAGCAGTTCTTC. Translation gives CASSPRPAGVSSYNEQFF.

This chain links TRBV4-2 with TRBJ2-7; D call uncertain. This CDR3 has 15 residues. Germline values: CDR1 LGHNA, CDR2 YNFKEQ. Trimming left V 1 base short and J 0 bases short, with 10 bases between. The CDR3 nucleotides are TGTGCCAGCAGCCAAGGTACAGAAGACTCCTACGAGCAGTACTTC. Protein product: CASSQGTEDSYEQYF.